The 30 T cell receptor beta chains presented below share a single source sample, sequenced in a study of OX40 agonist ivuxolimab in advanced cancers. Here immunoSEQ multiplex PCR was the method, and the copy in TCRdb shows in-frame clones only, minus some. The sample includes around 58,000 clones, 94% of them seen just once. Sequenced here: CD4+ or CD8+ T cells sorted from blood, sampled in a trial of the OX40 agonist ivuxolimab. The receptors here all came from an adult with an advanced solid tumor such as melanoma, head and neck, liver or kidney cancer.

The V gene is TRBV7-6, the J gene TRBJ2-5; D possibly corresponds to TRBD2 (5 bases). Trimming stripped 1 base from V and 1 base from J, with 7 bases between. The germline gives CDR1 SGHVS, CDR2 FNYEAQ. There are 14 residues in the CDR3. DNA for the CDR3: TGTGCCAGCAGCTTAGGAGGGTCCCAAGAGACCCAGTACTTC. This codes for CASSLGGSQETQYF.

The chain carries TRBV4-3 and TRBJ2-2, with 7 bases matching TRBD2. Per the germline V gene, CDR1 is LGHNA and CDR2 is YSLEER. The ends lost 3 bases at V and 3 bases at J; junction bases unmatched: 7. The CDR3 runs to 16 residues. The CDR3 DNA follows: TGCGCCAGCAGCCAGTTAGGACTAGAAGACACCGGGGAGCTGTTTTTT. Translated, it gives CASSQLGLEDTGELFF.

The CDR3 spells CASSSDRGGSSGANVLTF. CDR3 bases: TGTGCCAGCAGCTCGGACAGGGGTGGTTCCTCTGGGGCCAACGTCCTGACTTTC. The chain uses TRBV13 and TRBJ2-6; 9 positions agree with TRBD1. The CDR3 length is 18 residues. V was pared by 4 bases and J by 0 bases, with 7 bases of the junction left unmatched. Germline V lookup: CDR1 PRHDT, CDR2 FYEKMQ (reference sequence).

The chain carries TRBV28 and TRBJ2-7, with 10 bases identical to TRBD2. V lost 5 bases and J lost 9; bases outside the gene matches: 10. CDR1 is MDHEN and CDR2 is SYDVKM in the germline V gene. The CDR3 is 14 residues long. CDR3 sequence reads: CASSQSGRAPAQYF. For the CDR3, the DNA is TGTGCCAGCAGTCAAAGCGGGAGGGCCCCCGCGCAGTACTTC.

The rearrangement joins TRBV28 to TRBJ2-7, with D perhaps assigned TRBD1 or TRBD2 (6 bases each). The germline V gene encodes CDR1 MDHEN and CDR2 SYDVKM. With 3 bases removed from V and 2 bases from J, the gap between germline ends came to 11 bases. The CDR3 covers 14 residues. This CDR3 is CASSFSRGAYEQYF. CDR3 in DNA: TGTGCCAGCAGTTTTAGTAGGGGGGCCTACGAGCAGTACTTC.

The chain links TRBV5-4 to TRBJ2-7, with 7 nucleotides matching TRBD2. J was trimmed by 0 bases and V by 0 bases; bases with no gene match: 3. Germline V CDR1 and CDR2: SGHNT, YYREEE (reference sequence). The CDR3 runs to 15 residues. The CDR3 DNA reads TGTGCCAGCAGCTTGGCCGCTAGCGGCTCCTACGAGCAGTACTTC. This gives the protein CASSLAASGSYEQYF.

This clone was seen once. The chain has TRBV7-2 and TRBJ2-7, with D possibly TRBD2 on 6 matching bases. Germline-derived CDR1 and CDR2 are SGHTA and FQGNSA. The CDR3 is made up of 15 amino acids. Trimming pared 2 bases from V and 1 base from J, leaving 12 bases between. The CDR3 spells CASSLTAGPSYEQYF. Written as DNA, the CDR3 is TGTGCCAGCAGCTTAACGGCGGGACCTTCCTACGAGCAGTACTTC.

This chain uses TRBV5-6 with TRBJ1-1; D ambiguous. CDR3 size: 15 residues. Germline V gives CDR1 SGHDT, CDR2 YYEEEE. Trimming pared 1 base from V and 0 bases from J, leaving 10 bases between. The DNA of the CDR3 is TGTGCCAGCAGCTTGATCCAGTCCATGAACACTGAAGCTTTCTTT. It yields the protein CASSLIQSMNTEAFF.

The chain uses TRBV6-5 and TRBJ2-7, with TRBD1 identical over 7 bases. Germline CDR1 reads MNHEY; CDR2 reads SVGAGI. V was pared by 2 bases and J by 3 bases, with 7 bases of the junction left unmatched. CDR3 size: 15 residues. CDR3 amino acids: CASSYAVTGYYEQYF. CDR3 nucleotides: TGTGCCAGCAGTTACGCGGTGACAGGGTACTACGAGCAGTACTTC.

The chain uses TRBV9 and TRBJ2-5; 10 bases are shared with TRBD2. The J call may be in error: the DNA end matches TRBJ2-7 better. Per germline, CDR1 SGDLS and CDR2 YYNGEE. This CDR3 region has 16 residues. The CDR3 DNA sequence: TGTGCCAGCAGCGTAGGCTGGACTAGCGGTACCTACGAGCAGTACTTC. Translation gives CASSVGWTSGTYEQYF.

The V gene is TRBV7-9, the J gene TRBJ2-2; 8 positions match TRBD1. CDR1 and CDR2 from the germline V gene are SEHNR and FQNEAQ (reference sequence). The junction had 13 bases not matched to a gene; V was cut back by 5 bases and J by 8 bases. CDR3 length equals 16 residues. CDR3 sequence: CASSPFGQGMLGELFF. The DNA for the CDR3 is TGTGCCAGCAGCCCCTTCGGACAGGGAATGCTTGGGGAGCTGTTTTTT.

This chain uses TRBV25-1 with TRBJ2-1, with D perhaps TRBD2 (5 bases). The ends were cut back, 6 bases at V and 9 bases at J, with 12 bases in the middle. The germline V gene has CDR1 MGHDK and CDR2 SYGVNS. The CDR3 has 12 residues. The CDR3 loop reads CASRLARGEQFF. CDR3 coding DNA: TGTGCCAGCAGGTTAGCACGGGGTGAGCAGTTCTTC.

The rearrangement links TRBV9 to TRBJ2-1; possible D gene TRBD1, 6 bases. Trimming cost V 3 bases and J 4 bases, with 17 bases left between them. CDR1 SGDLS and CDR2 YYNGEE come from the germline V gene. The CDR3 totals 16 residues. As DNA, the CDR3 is TGTGCCAGCAGCGCCCTAGAGGGGGATGGGTACAATGAGCAGTTCTTC. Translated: CASSALEGDGYNEQFF.

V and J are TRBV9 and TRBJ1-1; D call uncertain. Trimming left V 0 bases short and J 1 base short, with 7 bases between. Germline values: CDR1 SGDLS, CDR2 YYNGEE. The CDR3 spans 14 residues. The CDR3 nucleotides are TGTGCCAGCAGCGTAGGGCGGAGGAACACTGAAGCTTTCTTT. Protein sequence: CASSVGRRNTEAFF.

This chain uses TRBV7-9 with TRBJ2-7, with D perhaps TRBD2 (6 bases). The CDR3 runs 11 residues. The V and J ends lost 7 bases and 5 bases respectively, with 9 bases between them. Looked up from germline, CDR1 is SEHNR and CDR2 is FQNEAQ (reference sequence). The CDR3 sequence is CASKLAHEQYF. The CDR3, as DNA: TGTGCCAGCAAACTAGCCCACGAGCAGTACTTC.

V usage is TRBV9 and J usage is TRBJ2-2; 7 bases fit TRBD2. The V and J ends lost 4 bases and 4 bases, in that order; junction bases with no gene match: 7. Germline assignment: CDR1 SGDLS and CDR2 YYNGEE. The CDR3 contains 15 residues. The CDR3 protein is CASSYDRGVTGELFF. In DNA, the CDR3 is TGTGCCAGCAGCTACGATCGGGGGGTCACCGGGGAGCTGTTTTTT.

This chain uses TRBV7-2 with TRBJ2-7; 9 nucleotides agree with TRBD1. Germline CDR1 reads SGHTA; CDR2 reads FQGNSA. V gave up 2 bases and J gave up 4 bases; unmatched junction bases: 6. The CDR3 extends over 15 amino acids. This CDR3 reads CASSLNGQGPYEQYF. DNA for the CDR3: TGTGCCAGCAGCTTAAATGGACAGGGGCCGTACGAGCAGTACTTC.

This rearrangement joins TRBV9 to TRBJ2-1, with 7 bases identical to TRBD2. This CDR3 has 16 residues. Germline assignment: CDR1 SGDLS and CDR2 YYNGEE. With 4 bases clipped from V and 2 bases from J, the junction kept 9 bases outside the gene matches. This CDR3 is CASSLLSGAAYNEQFF. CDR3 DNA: TGTGCCAGCAGCCTACTGAGCGGGGCAGCCTACAATGAGCAGTTCTTC. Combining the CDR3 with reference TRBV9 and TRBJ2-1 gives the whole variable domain DSGVTQTPKHLITATGQRVTLRCSPRSGDLSVYWYQQSLDQGLQFLIQYYNGEERAKGNILERFSAQQFPDLHSELNLSSLELGDSALYFCASSLLSGAAYNEQFFGPGTRLTVL.

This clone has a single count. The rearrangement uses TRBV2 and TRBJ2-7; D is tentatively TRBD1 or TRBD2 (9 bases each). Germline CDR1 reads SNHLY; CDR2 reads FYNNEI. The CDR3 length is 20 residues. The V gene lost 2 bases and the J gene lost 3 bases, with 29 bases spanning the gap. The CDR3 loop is CASSESRDRENSGSIYEQYF. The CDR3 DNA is TGTGCCAGCAGTGAAAGTAGGGACAGGGAGAATAGCGGGAGTATCTACGAGCAGTACTTC.

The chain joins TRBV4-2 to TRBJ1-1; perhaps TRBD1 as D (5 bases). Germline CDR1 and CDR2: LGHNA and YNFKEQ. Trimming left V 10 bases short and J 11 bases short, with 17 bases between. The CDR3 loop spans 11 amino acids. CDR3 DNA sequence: TGTGCCATCCCTCCGATGCGGGGGGCTTTCTTT. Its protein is CAIPPMRGAFF.

The CDR3 here is CASSSSGRGYNEQFF. CDR3 nucleotide sequence: TGTGCCAGCAGCTCAAGCGGGAGGGGCTACAATGAGCAGTTCTTC. The rearrangement joins TRBV9 to TRBJ2-1; 10 bases map to TRBD2. Germline values: CDR1 SGDLS, CDR2 YYNGEE. J lost 3 bases, V lost 4 bases, and 4 bases had no gene match. CDR3 length: 15 amino acids.

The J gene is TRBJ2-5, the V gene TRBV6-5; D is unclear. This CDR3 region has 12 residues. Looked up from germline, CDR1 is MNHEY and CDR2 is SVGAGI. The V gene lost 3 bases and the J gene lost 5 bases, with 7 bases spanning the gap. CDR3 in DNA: TGTGCCAGCAGTTATGGCAGGGAGACCCAGTACTTC. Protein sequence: CASSYGRETQYF.

This CDR3 reads CASRATISYNEQFF. The CDR3 DNA is TGTGCCAGCAGGGCGACTATCTCCTACAATGAGCAGTTCTTC. J is TRBJ2-1 and V is TRBV28; tentative D call: TRBD2 (5 bases). This CDR3 has 14 amino acids. The V gene's germline CDR1 is MDHEN and CDR2 SYDVKM. V dropped 6 bases and J dropped 0 bases, with 9 bases sitting between them.

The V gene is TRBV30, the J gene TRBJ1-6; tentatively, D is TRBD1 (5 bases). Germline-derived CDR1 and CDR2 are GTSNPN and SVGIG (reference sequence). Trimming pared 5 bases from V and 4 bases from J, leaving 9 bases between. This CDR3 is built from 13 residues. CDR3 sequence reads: CAWDRAYNSPLHF. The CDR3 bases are TGTGCCTGGGACAGAGCTTATAATTCACCCCTCCACTTT. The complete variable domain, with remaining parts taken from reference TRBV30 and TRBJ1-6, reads SQTIHQWPATLVQPVGSPLSLECTVEGTSNPNLYWYRQAAGRGLQLLFYSVGIGQISSEVPQNLSASRPQDRQFILSSKKLLLSDSGFYLCAWDRAYNSPLHFGNGTRLTVT.

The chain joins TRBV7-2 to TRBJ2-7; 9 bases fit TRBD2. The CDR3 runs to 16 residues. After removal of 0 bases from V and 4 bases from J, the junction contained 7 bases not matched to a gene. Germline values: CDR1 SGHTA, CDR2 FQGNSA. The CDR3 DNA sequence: TGTGCCAGCAGCTTAGCGGCGGGAGGGCTGGGTTACGAGCAGTACTTC. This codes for CASSLAAGGLGYEQYF.

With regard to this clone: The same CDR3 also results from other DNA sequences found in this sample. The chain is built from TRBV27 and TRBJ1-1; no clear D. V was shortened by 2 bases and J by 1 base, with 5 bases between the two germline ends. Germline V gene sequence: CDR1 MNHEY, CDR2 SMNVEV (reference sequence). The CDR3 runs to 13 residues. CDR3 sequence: CASSLAGNTEAFF. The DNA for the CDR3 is TGTGCCAGCAGTTTAGCCGGGAACACTGAAGCTTTCTTT.

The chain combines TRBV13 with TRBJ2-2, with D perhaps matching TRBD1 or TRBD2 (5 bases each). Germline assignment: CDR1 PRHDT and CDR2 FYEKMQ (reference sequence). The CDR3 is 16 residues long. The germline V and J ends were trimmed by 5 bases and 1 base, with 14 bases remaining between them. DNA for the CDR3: TGTGCCAGCAGCCCACCAACGGGGCTGAACACCGGGGAGCTGTTTTTT. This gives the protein CASSPPTGLNTGELFF. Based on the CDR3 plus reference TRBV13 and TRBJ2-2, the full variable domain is AAGVIQSPRHLIKEKRETATLKCYPIPRHDTVYWYQQGPGQDPQFLISFYEKMQSDKGSIPDRFSAQQFSDYHSELNMSSLELGDSALYFCASSPPTGLNTGELFFGEGSRLTVL.

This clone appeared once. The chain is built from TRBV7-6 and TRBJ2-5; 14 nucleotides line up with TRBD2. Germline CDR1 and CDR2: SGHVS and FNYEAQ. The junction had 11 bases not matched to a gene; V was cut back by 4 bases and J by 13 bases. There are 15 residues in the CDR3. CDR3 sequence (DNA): TGTGCCAGCAGCTCTCCGGGACTAGCGGGAGAGGGGTCGTACTTC. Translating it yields CASSSPGLAGEGSYF.

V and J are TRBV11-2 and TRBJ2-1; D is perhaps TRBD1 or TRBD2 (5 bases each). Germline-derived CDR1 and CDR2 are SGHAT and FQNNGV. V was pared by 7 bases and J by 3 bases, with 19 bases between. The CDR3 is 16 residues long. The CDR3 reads CASTSSGTTIYNEQFF. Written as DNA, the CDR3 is TGTGCCAGCACCTCATCGGGGACCACAATCTACAATGAGCAGTTCTTC. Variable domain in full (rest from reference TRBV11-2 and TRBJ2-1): EAGVAQSPRYKIIEKRQSVAFWCNPISGHATLYWYQQILGQGPKLLIQFQNNGVVDDSQLPKDRFSAERLKGVDSTLKIQPAKLEDSAVYLCASTSSGTTIYNEQFFGPGTRLTVL.

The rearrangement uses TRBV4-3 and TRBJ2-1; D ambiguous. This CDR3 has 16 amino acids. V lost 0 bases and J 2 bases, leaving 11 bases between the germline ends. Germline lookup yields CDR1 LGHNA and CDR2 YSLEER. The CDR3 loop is CASSQDRLSPYNEQFF. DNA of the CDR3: TGCGCCAGCAGCCAAGATAGGCTCTCCCCCTACAATGAGCAGTTCTTC.